This T cell receptor beta chain was retrieved from a study of tumor-infiltrating lymphocytes in primary liver carcinoma. The table lists this clonotype with many counts. Its antigen is currently unknown. Germline DNA was also extracted, while the blood RNA originated from unsorted whole blood. The patients, who had chronic HBV infection, were treatment-naive (untreated). V shed 8 bases, J shed 11 bases, and the junction held 5 bases outside the gene matches. The CDR3 has 9 residues. Germline V gene data show CDR1 as SQVTM and CDR2 as ANQGSEA. From 500 ng of total RNA, TCR beta-specific cDNA was reverse-transcribed using a constant-region primer. ARM-PCR, slightly modified, supplied the TCR beta libraries through three nested multiplex PCR rounds. It was with TRBV1-TRBV30 forward primers and a C-beta reverse primer that the first two PCR rounds were run, at roughly 10 cycles each. Each CDR3 protein is one row after TCRdb ran MiXCR on the multiplex PCR reads. This repertoire shows some 190,000 distinct CDR3 sequences, approximately 60% found once; its top ten account for roughly 76%.

Study-wide results and caveats: Tumors reached a significantly greater top-250-clone fraction than blood did (p = 0.039).

The chain links TRBV29-1 to TRBJ2-7; 8 bases line up with TRBD1. The sequence was obtained from a middle-aged man with primary liver carcinoma and hepatitis B virus infection. What was sequenced was peripheral blood. The CDR3 nucleotides read TGCAGCCTCCGGGACAGGAAGTACTTC. Its protein is CSLRDRKYF.